This T cell receptor (beta chain) was profiled in a study of cytomegalovirus exposure and HLA in healthy donors. About the study: Earlier findings included more than 95 million unique TCR beta sequences obtained from 150 million to 200 million T cells. The study, taken as a whole, reports: Reported results showed that the classifier diagnosed cytomegalovirus status with high specificity and sensitivity. The study carried out a later analysis of TCR beta sequences. It associated under 20,000 of them with specific HLA alleles at a false discovery rate of 0.05.

Amplification used 60 Vbeta primers and 13 Jbeta primers. Assay: immunoSEQ multiplex PCR; the TCRdb copy retains only in-frame clones and omits some. Here the sample spans some 180,000 clones, nearly 80% being singletons. Whereas donors were nominally healthy upon sampling, unrecorded immune exposures were probable. There are a few counts of this clone. Its specificity is not known. Trimming stripped 5 bases from V and 1 base from J, with 11 bases between. Per germline, CDR1 SGHTA and CDR2 FQGNSA. The CDR3 runs 14 residues. This rearrangement joins TRBV7-2 to TRBJ1-1, with a weak D call TRBD1 (6 bases). This receptor was obtained from a female donor in good health and CMV-seronegative. Sequencing was performed on PBMCs. The CDR3 region has the DNA TGTGCCAGCAGCCAAATGACAGGGAACACTGAAGCTTTCTTT. Translating it yields CASSQMTGNTEAFF.